This T cell receptor (beta chain) came from a study of CD4 T cells in relation to SARS-CoV-2 and coronaviruses. V lost 3 bases and J 7 bases, leaving 12 bases between the germline ends. The CDR3 runs to 13 residues. Germline loops: CDR1 SGHDT, CDR2 YYEEEE. A remark on this clone: Antigen specificity is unknown.

Clones were sequenced by immunoSEQ multiplex PCR, and TCRdb holds only the in-frame ones, with some missing. The table shows some 45,000 clones, with about four fifths occurring only once. Sequencing was done on a sample of naive CD4+ T cells from PBMCs, cultured in vitro. The subset: naive CD4+ T cells isolated by negative enrichment. The TCR was taken from an adult with COVID-19. The V gene is TRBV5-6, the J gene TRBJ2-3; D is unresolved. DNA of the CDR3: TGTGCCAGCAGCTCCCTCGATGTGTATACGCAGTATTTT. This translates into CASSSLDVYTQYF.